A single sample gave rise to the 7 T cell receptor beta chains below, sequenced in a study of blood T cell repertoires in COVID-19. TCRdb's copy holds only in-frame clones and misses some; the assay was immunoSEQ multiplex PCR. The table shows roughly 200,000 clones, with 85% occurring only once. Material for sequencing was PBMCs or T cells enriched from blood (not recorded which). Receptor source: a man aged 35-49 years who had recovered from COVID-19.

Here the CDR3 DNA reads TGTGCCAGCAGTTTAGTGTCAGCCGGGGAGCTGTTTTTT. Amino acids: CASSLVSAGELFF. J is TRBJ2-2 and V is TRBV28, with D uncertain. The CDR3 spans 13 residues. CDR1 is MDHEN and CDR2 is SYDVKM in the germline V gene. The germline V and J ends were trimmed by 2 bases and 6 bases, with 7 bases remaining between them. Complete variable domain (other parts from reference TRBV28 and TRBJ2-2): DVKVTQSSRYLVKRTGEKVFLECVQDMDHENMFWYRQDPGLGLRLIYFSYDVKMKEKGDIPEGYSVSREKKERFSLILESASTNQTSMYLCASSLVSAGELFFGEGSRLTVL.

The chain has TRBV5-6 and TRBJ2-3, with TRBD1 identical over 8 bases. This CDR3 has 15 residues. Germline assignment: CDR1 SGHDT and CDR2 YYEEEE. V lost 0 bases, J lost 3 bases, and 3 bases stayed unmatched. CDR3 amino acids: CASSLGTGKTDTQYF. CDR3 sequence (DNA): TGTGCCAGCAGCTTGGGGACAGGGAAAACAGATACGCAGTATTTT. Full variable domain (rest looked up from reference TRBV5-6 and TRBJ2-3): DAGVTQSPTHLIKTRGQQVTLRCSPKSGHDTVSWYQQALGQGPQFIFQYYEEEERQRGNFPDRFSGHQFPNYSSELNVNALLLGDSALYLCASSLGTGKTDTQYFGPGTRLTVL.

The CDR3 is CASRPLRAGGPGDTQYF. CDR3 nucleotide sequence: TGTGCCAGCAGACCCCTGAGGGCGGGAGGGCCCGGAGATACGCAGTATTTT. J is TRBJ2-3 and V is TRBV28, with TRBD2 matching 9 bases. V dropped 6 bases and J dropped 5; count of bases not matched to a gene: 15. In germline, CDR1 is MDHEN, CDR2 SYDVKM. The CDR3 consists of 17 residues.

The chain joins TRBV28 to TRBJ2-7, with D perhaps TRBD1 (7 bases). CDR1 and CDR2 (germline): MDHEN, SYDVKM. Trimming removed 3 bases at V and 2 bases at J, with 11 bases between. The CDR3 has 14 residues. The CDR3 sequence: CASSLQGGPYEQYF. CDR3 DNA: TGTGCCAGCAGTTTGCAGGGGGGACCCTACGAGCAGTACTTC.

The J gene is TRBJ1-4, the V gene TRBV28; D unresolved. Trimming left V 5 bases short and J 8 bases short, with 9 bases between. The CDR3 spans 12 residues. In germline, CDR1 is MDHEN, CDR2 SYDVKM. The CDR3 nucleotides read TGTGCCAGCAGTCCACCGGTGGAAAAACTGTTTTTT. It encodes CASSPPVEKLFF.

CDR3 amino acids: CATSPAGRNPYEQYF. In DNA, the CDR3 is TGTGCCACTTCACCAGCGGGACGAAACCCCTACGAGCAGTACTTC. The rearrangement joins TRBV28 to TRBJ2-7, with 7 bases that match TRBD2. Trimming took 10 bases from V and 2 from J; bases not matched to a gene: 14. The V gene's germline CDR1 is MDHEN and CDR2 SYDVKM. This CDR3 comprises 15 residues.

This rearrangement joins TRBV6-1 to TRBJ1-5, with no clear D. This CDR3 is built from 14 residues. Germline V lookup: CDR1 MNHNS, CDR2 SASEGT. V lost 3 bases, J lost 3 bases, and 9 bases lay in between. The CDR3: CASSDAGPNQPQHF. The CDR3 DNA reads as TGTGCCAGCAGTGACGCAGGTCCCAATCAGCCCCAGCATTTT.